Listed below are T cell receptor beta chains from one sample, sequenced in a study of blood T cell repertoires in COVID-19. Libraries were prepared by immunoSEQ multiplex PCR; TCRdb keeps only in-frame clonotypes and omits some of them. The profile shows around 170,000 clones, approximately 86% of them singletons. The sequenced sample was peripheral blood. These receptors were taken from a woman under 40 with active or convalescent COVID-19. Both conserved end residues are part of each CDR3. A D gene is named only where the DNA matches it firmly. For some rows the clone size is stated as once, few or many, or as a class when expanded; others skip it.

>NA|TRBV6-5|NA|TRBJ1-5
CASSYVQTGQPQHF
TGTGCCAGCAGTTACGTGCAAACAGGTCAGCCCCAGCATTTT
>NA|TRBV3-1/TRBV3-2|few|TRBJ2-7
CASSQDRTGLSYEQYF
TGTGCCAGCAGCCAAGATCGAACTGGACTCTCCTACGAGCAGTACTTC
>NA|TRBV24-1|NA|TRBJ2-4
CATSDAAGPKNIQYF
TGTGCCACCAGTGATGCGGCGGGACCCAAAAACATTCAGTACTTC
>NA|TRBV4-1|few|TRBJ1-2
CASSQDPRTANYGYTF
TGCGCCAGCAGCCAAGATCCCCGGACAGCTAACTATGGCTACACCTTC
>NA|TRBV5-6|NA|TRBJ2-5
CASSLLSVQETQYF
TGTGCCAGCAGCTTGTTGTCAGTCCAAGAGACCCAGTACTTC
>NA|TRBV3-1/TRBV3-2|NA|TRBJ2-7
CASSQRRSSYEQYF
TGTGCCAGCAGCCAGCGGAGAAGCTCCTACGAGCAGTACTTC
>TRBD1|TRBV7-6|NA|TRBJ1-5
CASSLGQGNNQPQHF
TGTGCCAGCAGCTTGGGACAGGGGAACAATCAGCCCCAGCATTTT
>TRBD2|TRBV7-9|NA|TRBJ2-1
CASSLISGGAYNEQFF
TGTGCCAGCAGCCTCATCAGCGGGGGGGCATACAATGAGCAGTTCTTC
>TRBD1|TRBV29-1|NA|TRBJ2-7
CSVHLIKQGAGYEQYF
TGCAGCGTCCATCTCATCAAACAGGGGGCTGGCTACGAGCAGTACTTC
>TRBD2|TRBV18|NA|TRBJ2-7
CASSRTLAGGGGSYEQYF
TGTGCCAGCTCCCGGACCCTCGCGGGCGGGGGGGGCTCCTACGAGCAGTACTTC
>TRBD2|TRBV12-5|NA|TRBJ2-7
CASGWPAGGEQYF
TGTGCTAGTGGTTGGCCCGCGGGGGGCGAGCAGTACTTC
>TRBD2|TRBV6-1|NA|TRBJ2-3
CASSELGLATDTQYF
TGTGCCAGCAGTGAACTGGGACTAGCGACAGATACGCAGTATTTT
>NA|TRBV18|NA|TRBJ1-4
CASSPLAEEREKLFF
TGTGCCAGCTCACCACTAGCTGAGGAGAGAGAAAAACTGTTTTTT
>NA|TRBV5-5|NA|TRBJ1-2
CASREVQGNYGYTF
TGTGCCAGCAGGGAGGTACAGGGCAACTATGGCTACACCTTC
>TRBD1|TRBV29-1|once|TRBJ1-1
CSVEGPGGSEAFF
TGCAGCGTTGAAGGCCCAGGGGGCTCTGAAGCTTTCTTT
>TRBD1|TRBV18|NA|TRBJ1-6
CASSPGTGESPLHF
TGTGCCAGCTCACCCGGGACAGGGGAGTCACCCCTCCACTTT
>TRBD1|TRBV28|once|TRBJ1-1
CASSFVQGGTEAFF
TGTGCCAGCAGTTTCGTACAGGGGGGCACTGAAGCTTTCTTT
>TRBD1|TRBV6-5|NA|TRBJ2-7
CASKQTGGSYEQYF
TGTGCCAGCAAACAGACAGGGGGCTCCTACGAGCAGTACTTC
>NA|TRBV11-3|NA|TRBJ2-1
CASSFHSGYQFF
TGTGCCAGCAGCTTCCATTCGGGGTACCAGTTCTTC
>NA|TRBV2|NA|TRBJ2-3
CASSAPGTSQYF
TGTGCCAGCAGTGCCCCCGGGACTTCGCAGTATTTT
>TRBD1|TRBV4-1|once|TRBJ1-4
CASSQIDRGGKLFF
TGCGCCAGCAGCCAAATTGACAGGGGCGGAAAACTGTTTTTT
>TRBD2|TRBV28|NA|TRBJ2-1
CASSFFFPGLAGVRSYNEQFF
TGTGCCAGCAGTTTCTTTTTTCCTGGACTAGCGGGAGTAAGGTCCTACAATGAGCAGTTCTTC
>TRBD2|TRBV19|NA|TRBJ2-7
CASSSLAGGSYEQYF
TGTGCCAGTAGTAGTTTGGCGGGAGGGTCCTACGAGCAGTACTTC
>NA|TRBV18|few|TRBJ1-4
CASSSDSIAEKLFF
TGTGCCAGCTCATCTGACAGCATCGCTGAAAAACTGTTTTTT